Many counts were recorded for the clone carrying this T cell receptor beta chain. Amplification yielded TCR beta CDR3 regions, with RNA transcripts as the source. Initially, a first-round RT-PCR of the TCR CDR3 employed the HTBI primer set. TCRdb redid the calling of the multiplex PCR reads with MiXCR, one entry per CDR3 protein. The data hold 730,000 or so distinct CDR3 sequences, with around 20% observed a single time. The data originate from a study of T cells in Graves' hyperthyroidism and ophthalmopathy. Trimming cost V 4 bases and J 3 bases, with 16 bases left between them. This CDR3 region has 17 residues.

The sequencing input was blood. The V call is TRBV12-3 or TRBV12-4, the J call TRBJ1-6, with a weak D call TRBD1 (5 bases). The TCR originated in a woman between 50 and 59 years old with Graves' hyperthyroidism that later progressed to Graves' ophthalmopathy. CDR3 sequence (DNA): TGTGCCAGCAGTTCCGATGACAGCGACTTCTATAATTCACCCCTCCACTTT. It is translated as CASSSDDSDFYNSPLHF.